This TCR beta chain stems from a study of cytomegalovirus exposure and HLA in healthy donors. At the level of the study: Earlier sequencing of 150 million to 200 million T cells yielded around 100 million unique TCR beta sequences. Study-wide points: Analyses of presence/absence relied on an assumption of roughly uniform sequencing depth across donors.

The PCR ran on 60 Vbeta and 13 Jbeta primers. The repertoire was sequenced with immunoSEQ multiplex PCR; TCRdb's copy has only in-frame clones and lacks some. The sample carries some 170,000 clones, around 74% recorded once. V gave up 7 bases and J gave up 0 bases, with 10 bases separating them. Germline values: CDR1 MNHEY, CDR2 SVGAGI. The CDR3 runs 13 residues. This clone came up once. Its matching antigen is unknown. The sample comprised PBMCs. The clonotype was recovered from a male donor in good health and CMV-seronegative. The chain employs TRBV6-5 and TRBJ2-7; D is unclear. The CDR3: CASNSLLSYEQYF. CDR3 bases: TGTGCCAGCAACTCGCTTCTCTCCTACGAGCAGTACTTC.